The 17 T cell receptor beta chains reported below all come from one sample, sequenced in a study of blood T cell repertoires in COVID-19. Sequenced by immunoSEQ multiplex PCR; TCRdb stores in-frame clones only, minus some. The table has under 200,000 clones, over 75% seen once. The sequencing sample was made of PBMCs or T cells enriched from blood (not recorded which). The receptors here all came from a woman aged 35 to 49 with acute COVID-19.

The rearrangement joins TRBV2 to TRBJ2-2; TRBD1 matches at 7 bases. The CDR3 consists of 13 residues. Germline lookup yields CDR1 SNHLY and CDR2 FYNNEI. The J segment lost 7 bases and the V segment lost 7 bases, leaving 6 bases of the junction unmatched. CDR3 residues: CASKGAQGGELFF. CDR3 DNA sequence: TGTGCCAGCAAGGGGGCGCAGGGCGGGGAGCTGTTTTTT.

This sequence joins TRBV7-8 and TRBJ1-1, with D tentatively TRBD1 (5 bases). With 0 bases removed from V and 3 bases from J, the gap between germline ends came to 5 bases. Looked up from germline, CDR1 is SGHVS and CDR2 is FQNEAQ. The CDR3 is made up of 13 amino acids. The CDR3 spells CASSLAGHTEAFF. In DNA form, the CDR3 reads TGTGCCAGCAGCTTAGCGGGGCACACTGAAGCTTTCTTT.

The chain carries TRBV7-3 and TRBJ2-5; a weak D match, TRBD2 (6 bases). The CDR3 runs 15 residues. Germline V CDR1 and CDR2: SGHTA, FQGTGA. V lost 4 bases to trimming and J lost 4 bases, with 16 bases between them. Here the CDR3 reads CASSSGLTVGETQYF. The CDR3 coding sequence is TGTGCCAGCAGCTCGGGACTCACTGTGGGAGAGACCCAGTACTTC.

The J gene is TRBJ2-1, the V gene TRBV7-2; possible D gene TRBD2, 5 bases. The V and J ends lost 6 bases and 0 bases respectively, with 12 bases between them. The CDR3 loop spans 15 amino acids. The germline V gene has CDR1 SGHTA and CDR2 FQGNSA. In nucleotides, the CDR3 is TGTGCCAGCAGTTTCGACTACAACTCCTACAATGAGCAGTTCTTC. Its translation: CASSFDYNSYNEQFF. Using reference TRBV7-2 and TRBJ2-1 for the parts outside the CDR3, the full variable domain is GAGVSQSPSNKVTEKGKDVELRCDPISGHTALYWYRQSLGQGLEFLIYFQGNSAPDKSGLPSDRFSAERTGGSVSTLTIQRTQQEDSAVYLCASSFDYNSYNEQFFGPGTRLTVL.

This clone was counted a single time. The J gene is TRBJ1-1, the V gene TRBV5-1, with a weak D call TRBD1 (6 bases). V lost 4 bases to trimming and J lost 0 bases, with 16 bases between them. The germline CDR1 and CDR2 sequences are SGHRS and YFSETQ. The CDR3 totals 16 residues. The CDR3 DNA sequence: TGCGCCAGCAGCCCTAGTGGGGGCTCCATGAACACTGAAGCTTTCTTT. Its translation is CASSPSGGSMNTEAFF.

As DNA, the CDR3 is TGTGCCACCAGGACAGGGGTTGGCGAGCAGTACTTC. Its translation: CATRTGVGEQYF. This chain uses TRBV27 with TRBJ2-7, with 9 bases matching TRBD1. The CDR3 totals 12 residues. V lost 10 bases, J lost 6 bases, and 7 bases stayed unmatched. From germline, CDR1 is MNHEY and CDR2 SMNVEV (reference sequence).

CDR3 loop: CASSFFWADIQYF. Written as DNA, the CDR3 is TGTGCCAGCAGCTTCTTCTGGGCAGACATTCAGTACTTC. The V call is TRBV11-2, the J call TRBJ2-4, with D hard to call. V lost 3 bases and J lost 8, with 11 bases in between. This CDR3 has 13 amino acids. The germline CDR1 and CDR2 sequences are SGHAT and FQNNGV.

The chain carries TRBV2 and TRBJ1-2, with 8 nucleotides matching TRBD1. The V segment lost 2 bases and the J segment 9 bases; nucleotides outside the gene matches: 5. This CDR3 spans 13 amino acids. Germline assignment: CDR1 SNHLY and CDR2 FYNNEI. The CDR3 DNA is TGTGCCAGCAGTGAACTGGACAGGGCCCGCTACACCTTC. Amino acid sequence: CASSELDRARYTF.

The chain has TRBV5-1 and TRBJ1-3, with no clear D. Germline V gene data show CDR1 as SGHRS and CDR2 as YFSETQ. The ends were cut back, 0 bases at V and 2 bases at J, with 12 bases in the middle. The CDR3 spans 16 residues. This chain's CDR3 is CASSLERTNTGNTIYF. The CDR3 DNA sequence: TGCGCCAGCAGCTTGGAACGGACTAATACTGGAAACACCATATATTTT.

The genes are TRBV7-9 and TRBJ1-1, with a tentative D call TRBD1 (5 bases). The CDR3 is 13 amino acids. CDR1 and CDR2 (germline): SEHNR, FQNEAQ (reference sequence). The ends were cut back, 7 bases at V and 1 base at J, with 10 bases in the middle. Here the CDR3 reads CASITGENTEAFF. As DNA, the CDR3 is TGTGCCAGCATAACAGGTGAGAACACTGAAGCTTTCTTT.

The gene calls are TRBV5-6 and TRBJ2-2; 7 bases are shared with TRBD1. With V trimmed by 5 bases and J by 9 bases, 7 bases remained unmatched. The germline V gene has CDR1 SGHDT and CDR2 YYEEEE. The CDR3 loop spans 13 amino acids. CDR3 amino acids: CASRPTGIRELFF. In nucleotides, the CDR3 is TGTGCCAGCAGACCGACAGGGATACGGGAGCTGTTTTTT.

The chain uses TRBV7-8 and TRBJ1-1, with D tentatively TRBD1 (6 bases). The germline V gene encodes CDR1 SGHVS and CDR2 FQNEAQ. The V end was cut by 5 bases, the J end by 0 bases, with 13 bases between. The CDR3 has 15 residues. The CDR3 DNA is TGTGCCAGCAGCCTCGGGACACTTATGAACACTGAAGCTTTCTTT. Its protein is CASSLGTLMNTEAFF.

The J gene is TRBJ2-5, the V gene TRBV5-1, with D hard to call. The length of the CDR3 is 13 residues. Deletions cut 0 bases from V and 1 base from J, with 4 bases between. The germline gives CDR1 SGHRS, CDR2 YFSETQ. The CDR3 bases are TGCGCCAGCAGCTTGGTCAGCCAAGAGACCCAGTACTTC. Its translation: CASSLVSQETQYF.

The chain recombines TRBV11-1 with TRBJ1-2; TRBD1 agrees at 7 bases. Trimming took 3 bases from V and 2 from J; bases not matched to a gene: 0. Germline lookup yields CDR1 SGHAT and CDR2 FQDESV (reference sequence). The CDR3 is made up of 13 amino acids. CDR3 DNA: TGTGCCAGCAGCTTGGGACAGAACTATGGCTACACCTTC. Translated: CASSLGQNYGYTF.

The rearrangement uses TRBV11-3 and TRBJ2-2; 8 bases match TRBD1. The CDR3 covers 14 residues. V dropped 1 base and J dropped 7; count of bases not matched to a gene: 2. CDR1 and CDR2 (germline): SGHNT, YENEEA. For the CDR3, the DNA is TGTGCCAGCAGCTTAGTACAGGGGGTCGGGGAGCTGTTTTTT. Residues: CASSLVQGVGELFF. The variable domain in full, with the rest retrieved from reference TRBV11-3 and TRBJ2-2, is EAGVVQSPRYKIIEKKQPVAFWCNPISGHNTLYWYLQNLGQGPELLIRYENEEAVDDSQLPKDRFSAERLKGVDSTLKIQPAELGDSAVYLCASSLVQGVGELFFGEGSRLTVL.

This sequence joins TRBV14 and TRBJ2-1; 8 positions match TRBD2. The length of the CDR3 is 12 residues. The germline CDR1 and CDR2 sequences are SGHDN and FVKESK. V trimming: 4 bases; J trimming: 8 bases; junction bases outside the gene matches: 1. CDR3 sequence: CASSPAGDEQFF. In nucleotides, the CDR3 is TGTGCCAGCAGCCCAGCGGGAGATGAGCAGTTCTTC.

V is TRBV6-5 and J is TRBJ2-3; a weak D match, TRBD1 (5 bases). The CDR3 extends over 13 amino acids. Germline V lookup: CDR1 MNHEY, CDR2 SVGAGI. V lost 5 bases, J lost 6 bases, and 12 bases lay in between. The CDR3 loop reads CASSLINRDTQYF. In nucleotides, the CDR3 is TGTGCCAGCAGTCTTATAAACAGGGATACGCAGTATTTT.